These T cell receptor beta chains were read from a single sample in a study of regulatory T cells in long-lasting Graves disease. From the multiplex PCR reads, TCRdb called clonotypes with MiXCR, one entry per CDR3 protein. The data show about 420,000 distinct CDR3 sequences, around 15% seen once. The sample was also linked to a second study, of T cells in Graves' hyperthyroidism and ophthalmopathy.

Here the sequenced sample was peripheral blood mononuclear cells (PBMCs), taken at new diagnosis, from a patient treated with antithyroid drugs. The receptor source for this set is a woman younger than 35 with Graves disease. Both conserved end residues are part of each CDR3. A D gene is named only where the DNA matches it firmly. Expanded clones are given a class, and other clones once, few, many or no size at all.

TRBV12-3/TRBV12-4	many	TRBJ2-5	.	CASSTRSTGTEQETQYF	TGTGCCAGCAGTACTCGATCTACCGGGACGGAGCAAGAGACCCAGTACTTC
TRBV4-3	few	TRBJ1-1	.	CASSPGPPGLENTEAFF	TGCGCCAGCAGCCCGGGACCCCCAGGGTTGGAGAACACTGAAGCTTTCTTT
TRBV19	few	TRBJ2-2	.	CASSTQGNTGELFF	TGTGCCAGTAGTACTCAGGGGAACACCGGGGAGCTGTTTTTT
TRBV27	few	TRBJ2-5	.	CAKPWETQYF	TGTGCCAAACCTTGGGAGACCCAGTACTTC
TRBV12-3/TRBV12-4	many	TRBJ2-3	.	CATEAAADTQYF	TGTGCCACAGAAGCGGCGGCAGATACGCAGTATTTT
TRBV12-5	few	TRBJ2-1	TRBD2	CASGLVLLASGSSEQFF	TGTGCTAGTGGTTTGGTACTCCTGGCTAGCGGGAGTAGCGAGCAGTTCTTC
TRBV29-1	many	TRBJ1-2	.	CSVARDNYGYTF	TGCAGCGTTGCTCGCGATAACTATGGCTACACCTTC
TRBV4-1	few	TRBJ2-1	TRBD2	CASSPIGTSTYNEQFF	TGCGCCAGCAGCCCTATAGGGACTAGCACCTACAATGAGCAGTTCTTC
TRBV18	few	TRBJ1-2	.	CASSHTMDHYYGYTF	TGTGCCAGCTCCCACACGATGGATCATTACTATGGCTACACCTTC
TRBV28	many	TRBJ1-2	.	CASRGAAQGNGYTF	TGTGCCAGCAGGGGGGCAGCCCAAGGGAATGGCTACACCTTC
TRBV10-2	.	TRBJ2-1	.	CASIRSEGSDEQFF	TGCGCCAGCATACGGAGCGAAGGGAGTGATGAGCAGTTCTTC
TRBV9	.	TRBJ2-1	TRBD2	CASSVAGTSGIRYNEQFF	TGTGCCAGCAGCGTAGCCGGGACTAGCGGGATAAGGTACAATGAGCAGTTCTTC